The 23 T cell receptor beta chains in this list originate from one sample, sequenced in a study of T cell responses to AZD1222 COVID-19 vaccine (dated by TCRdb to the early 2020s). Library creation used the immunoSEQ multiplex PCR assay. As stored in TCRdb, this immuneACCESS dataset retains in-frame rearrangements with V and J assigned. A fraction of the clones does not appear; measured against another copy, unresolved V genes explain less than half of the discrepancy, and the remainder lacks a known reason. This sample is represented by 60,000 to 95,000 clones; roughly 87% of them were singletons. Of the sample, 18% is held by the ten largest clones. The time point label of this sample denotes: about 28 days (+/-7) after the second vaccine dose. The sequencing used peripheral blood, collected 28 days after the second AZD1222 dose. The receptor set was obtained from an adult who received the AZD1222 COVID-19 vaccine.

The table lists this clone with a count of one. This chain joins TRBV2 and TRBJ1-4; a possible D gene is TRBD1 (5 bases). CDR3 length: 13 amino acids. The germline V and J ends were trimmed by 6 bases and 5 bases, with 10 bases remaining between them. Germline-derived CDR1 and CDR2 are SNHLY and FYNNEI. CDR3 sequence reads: CASRADRNEKLFF. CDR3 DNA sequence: TGTGCCAGCAGGGCCGACAGAAATGAAAAACTGTTTTTT.

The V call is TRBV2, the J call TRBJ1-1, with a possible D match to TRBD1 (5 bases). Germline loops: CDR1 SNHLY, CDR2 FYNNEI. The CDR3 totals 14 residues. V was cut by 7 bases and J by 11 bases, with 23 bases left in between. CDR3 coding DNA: TGTGCCAGCACGCAAAACCGGGACCGCTTCAATGCTTTCTTT. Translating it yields CASTQNRDRFNAFF.

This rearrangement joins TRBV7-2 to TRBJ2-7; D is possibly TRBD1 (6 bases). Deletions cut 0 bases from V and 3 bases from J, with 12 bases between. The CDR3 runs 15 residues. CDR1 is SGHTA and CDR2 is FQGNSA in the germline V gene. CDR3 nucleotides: TGTGCCAGCAGCTTAGCGCAGGGGAGATTCTACGAGCAGTACTTC. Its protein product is CASSLAQGRFYEQYF.

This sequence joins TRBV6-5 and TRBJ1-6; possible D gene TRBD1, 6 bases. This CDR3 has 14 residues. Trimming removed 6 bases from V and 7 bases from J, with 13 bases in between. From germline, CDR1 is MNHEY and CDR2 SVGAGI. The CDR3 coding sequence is TGTGCCAGCAGGTACAGGGTTGACAATTCACCCCTCCACTTT. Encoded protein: CASRYRVDNSPLHF.

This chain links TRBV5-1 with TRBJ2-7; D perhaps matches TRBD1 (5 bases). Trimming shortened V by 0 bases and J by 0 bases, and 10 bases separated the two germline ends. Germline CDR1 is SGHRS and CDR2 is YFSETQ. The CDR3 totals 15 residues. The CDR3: CASSLGGASSYEQYF. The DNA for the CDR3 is TGCGCCAGCAGCTTGGGTGGGGCGAGCTCCTACGAGCAGTACTTC.

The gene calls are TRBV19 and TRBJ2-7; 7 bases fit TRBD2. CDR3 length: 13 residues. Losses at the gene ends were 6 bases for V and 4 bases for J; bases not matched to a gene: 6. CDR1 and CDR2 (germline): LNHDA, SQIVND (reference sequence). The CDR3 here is CASSLTGGYEQYF. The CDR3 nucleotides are TGTGCCAGTAGCCTGACGGGGGGTTACGAGCAGTACTTC.

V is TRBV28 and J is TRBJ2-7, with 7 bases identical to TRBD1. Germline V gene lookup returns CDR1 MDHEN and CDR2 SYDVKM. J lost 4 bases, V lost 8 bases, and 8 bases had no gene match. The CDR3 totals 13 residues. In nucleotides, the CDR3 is TGTGCCAGCCGCGTGACAGGGCGGTACGAGCAGTACTTC. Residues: CASRVTGRYEQYF.

CDR3 protein: CASSQVGGGTEAFF. The CDR3 DNA reads TGTGCCAGCAGCCAAGTCGGTGGTGGCACTGAAGCTTTCTTT. The J gene is TRBJ1-1, the V gene TRBV3-1 (or the pseudogene TRBV3-2); D is unresolved. Between the trimmed V and J ends, which lost 1 base and 4 bases, there was a span of 10 bases. Per the germline V gene, CDR1 is LGHDT and CDR2 is YNNKEL (reference sequence). This CDR3 comprises 14 residues.

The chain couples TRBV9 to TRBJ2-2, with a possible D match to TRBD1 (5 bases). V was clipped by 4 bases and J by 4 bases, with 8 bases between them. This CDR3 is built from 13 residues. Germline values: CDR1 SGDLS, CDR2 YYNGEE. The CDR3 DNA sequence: TGTGCCAGCAGCCCAGGGTCCACCGGGGAGCTGTTTTTT. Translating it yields CASSPGSTGELFF.

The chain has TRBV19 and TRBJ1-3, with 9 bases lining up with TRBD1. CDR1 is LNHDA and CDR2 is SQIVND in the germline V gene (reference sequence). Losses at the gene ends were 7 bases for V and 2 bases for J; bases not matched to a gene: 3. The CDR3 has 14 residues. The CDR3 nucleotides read TGTGCCAGTAAACGACAGGGGGCTGGAAACACCATATATTTT. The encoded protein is CASKRQGAGNTIYF.

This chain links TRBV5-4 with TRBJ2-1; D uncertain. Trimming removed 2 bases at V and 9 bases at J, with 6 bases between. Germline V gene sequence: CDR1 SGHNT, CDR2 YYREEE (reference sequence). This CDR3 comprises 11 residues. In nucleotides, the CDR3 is TGTGCCAGCAGCTTTTTGGGTGAGCAGTTCTTC. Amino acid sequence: CASSFLGEQFF.

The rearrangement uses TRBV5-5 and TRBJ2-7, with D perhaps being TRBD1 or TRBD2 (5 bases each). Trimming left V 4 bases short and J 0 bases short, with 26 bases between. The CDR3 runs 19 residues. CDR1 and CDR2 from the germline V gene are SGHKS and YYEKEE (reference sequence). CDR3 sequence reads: CASSQGSSGRALSSYEQYF. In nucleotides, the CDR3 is TGTGCCAGCAGCCAAGGGAGTAGTGGCAGGGCCCTATCCTCCTACGAGCAGTACTTC.

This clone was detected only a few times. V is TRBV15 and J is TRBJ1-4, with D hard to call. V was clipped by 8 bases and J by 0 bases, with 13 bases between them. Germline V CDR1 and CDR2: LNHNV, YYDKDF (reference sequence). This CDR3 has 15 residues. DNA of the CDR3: TGTGCCACCTCAGGTCGGCGAGCAACTAATGAAAAACTGTTTTTT. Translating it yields CATSGRRATNEKLFF.

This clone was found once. The CDR3 DNA reads as TGTGCCAGCACCACCCGAGAGACCCAGTACTTC. It encodes CASTTRETQYF. This chain joins TRBV2 and TRBJ2-5; the D is unclear. Per the germline V gene, CDR1 is SNHLY and CDR2 is FYNNEI. Trimming stripped 7 bases from V and 4 bases from J, with 7 bases between. This CDR3 is 11 amino acids long.

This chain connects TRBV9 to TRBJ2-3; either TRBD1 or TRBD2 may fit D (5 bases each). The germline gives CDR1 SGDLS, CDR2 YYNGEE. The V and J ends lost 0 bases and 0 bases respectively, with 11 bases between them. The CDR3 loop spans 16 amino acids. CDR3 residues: CASSVAGTSSTDTQYF. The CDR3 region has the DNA TGTGCCAGCAGCGTAGCCGGGACGTCTAGCACAGATACGCAGTATTTT.

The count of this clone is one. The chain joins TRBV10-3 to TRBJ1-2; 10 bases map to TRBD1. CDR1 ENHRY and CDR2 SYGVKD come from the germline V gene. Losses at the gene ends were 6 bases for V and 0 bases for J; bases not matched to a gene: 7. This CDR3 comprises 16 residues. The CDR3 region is CAISPGTGASNYGYTF. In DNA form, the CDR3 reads TGTGCCATCAGCCCCGGGACAGGGGCTTCTAACTATGGCTACACCTTC.

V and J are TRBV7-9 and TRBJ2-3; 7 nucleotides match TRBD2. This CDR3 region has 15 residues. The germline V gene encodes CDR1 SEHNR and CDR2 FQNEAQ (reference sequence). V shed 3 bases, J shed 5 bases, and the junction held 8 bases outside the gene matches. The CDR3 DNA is TGTGCCAGCAGCTTGCTAGCGGCCCTCGGAGATACGCAGTATTTT. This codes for CASSLLAALGDTQYF.

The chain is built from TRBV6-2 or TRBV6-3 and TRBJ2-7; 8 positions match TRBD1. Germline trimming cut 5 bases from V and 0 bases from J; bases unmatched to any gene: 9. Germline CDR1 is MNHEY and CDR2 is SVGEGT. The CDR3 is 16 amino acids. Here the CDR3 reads CASSPSPGTGSYEQYF. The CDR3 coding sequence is TGTGCCAGCAGTCCGTCCCCCGGGACAGGCTCCTACGAGCAGTACTTC.

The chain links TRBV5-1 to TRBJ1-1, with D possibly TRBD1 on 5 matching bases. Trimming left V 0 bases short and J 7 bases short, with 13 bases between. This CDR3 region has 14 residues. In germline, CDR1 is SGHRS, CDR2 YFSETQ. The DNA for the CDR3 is TGCGCCAGCAGCTTGGCCAGGGCGCAGGATGAAGCTTTCTTT. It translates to CASSLARAQDEAFF.

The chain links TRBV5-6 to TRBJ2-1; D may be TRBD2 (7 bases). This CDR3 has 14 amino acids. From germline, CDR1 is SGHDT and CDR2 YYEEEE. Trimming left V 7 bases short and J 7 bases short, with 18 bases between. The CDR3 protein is CASLGGALRNEQFF. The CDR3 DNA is TGTGCCAGCCTGGGGGGGGCACTTAGGAATGAGCAGTTCTTC.

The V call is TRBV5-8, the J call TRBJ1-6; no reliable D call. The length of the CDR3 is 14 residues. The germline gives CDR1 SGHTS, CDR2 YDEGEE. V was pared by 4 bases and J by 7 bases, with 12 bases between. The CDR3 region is CASSLPLGNSPLHF. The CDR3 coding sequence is TGTGCCAGCAGCCTTCCATTGGGGAATTCACCCCTCCACTTT. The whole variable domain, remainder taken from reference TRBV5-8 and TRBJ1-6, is EAGVTQSPTHLIKTRGQQATLRCSPISGHTSVYWYQQALGLGLQFLLWYDEGEERNRGNFPPRFSGRQFPNYSSELNVNALELEDSALYLCASSLPLGNSPLHFGNGTRLTVT.

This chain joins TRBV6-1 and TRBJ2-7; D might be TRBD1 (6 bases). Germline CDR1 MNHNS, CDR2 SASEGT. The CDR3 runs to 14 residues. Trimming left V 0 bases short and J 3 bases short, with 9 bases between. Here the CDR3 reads CASSEARGFYEQYF. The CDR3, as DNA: TGTGCCAGCAGTGAAGCAAGGGGGTTCTACGAGCAGTACTTC.

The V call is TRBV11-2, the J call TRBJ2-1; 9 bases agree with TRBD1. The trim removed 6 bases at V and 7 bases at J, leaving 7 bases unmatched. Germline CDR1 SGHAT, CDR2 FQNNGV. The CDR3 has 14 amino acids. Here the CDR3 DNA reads TGTGCCAGCAGGAAGGGACAGGGAAAGAATGAGCAGTTCTTC. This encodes CASRKGQGKNEQFF.